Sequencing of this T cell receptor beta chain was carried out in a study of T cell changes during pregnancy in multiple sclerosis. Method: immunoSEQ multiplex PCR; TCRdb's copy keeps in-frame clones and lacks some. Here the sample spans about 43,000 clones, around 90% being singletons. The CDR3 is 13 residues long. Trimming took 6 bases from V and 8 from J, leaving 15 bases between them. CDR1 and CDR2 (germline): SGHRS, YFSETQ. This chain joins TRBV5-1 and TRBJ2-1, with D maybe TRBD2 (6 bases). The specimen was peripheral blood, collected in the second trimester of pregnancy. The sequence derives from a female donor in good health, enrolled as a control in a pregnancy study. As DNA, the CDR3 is TGCGCCAGCACCTCACTAGCTGAGGATGAGCAGTTCTTC. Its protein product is CASTSLAEDEQFF.